The rows below give T cell receptor beta chains drawn from one sample of a study of OX40 agonist ivuxolimab in advanced cancers. The protocol was immunoSEQ multiplex PCR, while the TCRdb copy is restricted to in-frame clones and leaves out a portion. The sample carries 23,000 or so clones, 70% to 90% recorded once. The sequenced sample was CD4+ or CD8+ T cells sorted from blood, obtained in a trial of the OX40 agonist ivuxolimab. These receptors all come from an adult with an advanced solid tumor such as melanoma, head and neck, liver or kidney cancer. The CDR3 runs from the conserved cysteine through the conserved F or W. A D gene is named only where the DNA matches it firmly. Expanded clones are given a class, and other clones once, few, many or no size at all.

d_call	v_call	clone_size	j_call	cdr3_aa	cdr3_nt
NA	TRBV19	NA	TRBJ2-1	CASSPGATSYNEQFF	TGTGCCAGTAGTCCAGGGGCTACTTCCTACAATGAGCAGTTCTTC
NA	TRBV18	NA	TRBJ2-7	CASSRDGFYEQYF	TGTGCCAGCTCACGGGACGGATTCTACGAGCAGTACTTC
NA	TRBV7-9	NA	TRBJ2-1	CASSSGRYNEQFF	TGTGCCAGCAGCTCCGGGAGATACAATGAGCAGTTCTTC
NA	TRBV14	NA	TRBJ2-7	CASSQLREQYF	TGTGCCAGCAGCCAGTTGAGAGAGCAGTACTTC
NA	TRBV21-1	NA	TRBJ2-3	CASGGWPRGTDTQYF	TGTGCCAGCGGGGGGTGGCCCCGCGGCACAGATACGCAGTATTTT
TRBD1	TRBV30	NA	TRBJ1-2	CAWTPGQGGGYTF	TGTGCCTGGACTCCTGGACAGGGTGGGGGCTACACCTTC
TRBD2	TRBV7-9	NA	TRBJ2-1	CASSDGLAGPDEQFF	TGTGCCAGCAGCGATGGGCTAGCGGGACCCGATGAGCAGTTCTTC
TRBD2	TRBV11-2	NA	TRBJ2-1	CASSLSGSFYEQFF	TGTGCCAGCAGCCTAAGCGGGAGTTTCTATGAGCAGTTCTTC
NA	TRBV30	once	TRBJ1-3	CAWYKDASSGNTIYF	TGTGCCTGGTATAAGGATGCTAGCTCTGGAAACACCATATATTTT
NA	TRBV20-1	NA	TRBJ1-2	CSARHNYGYTF	TGCAGTGCTAGGCATAACTATGGCTACACCTTC
NA	TRBV27	NA	TRBJ2-2	CASRGPNTGELFF	TGTGCCAGCAGGGGGCCCAACACCGGGGAGCTGTTTTTT
TRBD2	TRBV11-3	few	TRBJ2-1	CASSLGGGEGTNEQFF	TGTGCCAGCAGCTTAGGGGGAGGGGAGGGGACGAATGAGCAGTTCTTC
NA	TRBV7-9	few	TRBJ2-7	CASSLINYEQYF	TGTGCCAGCAGCTTAATTAACTACGAGCAGTACTTC
NA	TRBV10-3	NA	TRBJ2-5	CAISHRAETQYF	TGTGCCATCAGTCACAGGGCGGAGACCCAGTACTTC
NA	TRBV21-1	NA	TRBJ2-3	CASSKGSDPQYF	TGTGCCAGCAGCAAAGGTAGCGACCCGCAGTATTTT
NA	TRBV7-9	once	TRBJ2-1	CASSLARNRPPSYNEQFF	TGTGCCAGCAGCTTAGCGCGGAACAGGCCACCGTCCTACAATGAGCAGTTCTTC
TRBD2	TRBV19	medium-sized	TRBJ2-7	CASTLAASGLYEQYF	TGTGCCAGTACCCTAGCGGCTAGCGGGCTATACGAGCAGTACTTC
TRBD1	TRBV19	few	TRBJ2-7	CASSINRGPYEQYF	TGTGCCAGTAGTATTAACAGGGGGCCTTACGAGCAGTACTTC
NA	TRBV2	NA	TRBJ2-6	CASSGNRVSGANVLTF	TGTGCCAGCAGTGGGAACAGGGTCTCTGGGGCCAACGTCCTGACTTTC
NA	TRBV19	once	TRBJ1-6	CASSIPPNSPLHF	TGTGCCAGTAGTATCCCGCCCAATTCACCCCTCCACTTT
NA	TRBV5-1	NA	TRBJ2-5	CASSLVLAFQETQYF	TGCGCCAGCAGCTTGGTCCTAGCGTTCCAAGAGACCCAGTACTTC
TRBD2	TRBV12-5	NA	TRBJ2-2	CASGPLAGGVQGRELFF	TGTGCTAGTGGCCCACTAGCGGGAGGGGTTCAAGGCCGGGAGCTGTTTTTT
NA	TRBV11-2	NA	TRBJ1-1	CASSYRTVGYTEAFF	TGTGCCAGCAGCTACAGGACAGTAGGGTACACTGAAGCTTTCTTT
TRBD1	TRBV27	NA	TRBJ2-3	CASSLRTGLADTQYF	TGTGCCAGCAGTTTGCGGACAGGGCTGGCAGATACGCAGTATTTT
NA	TRBV19	NA	TRBJ1-1	CASSPPPTFLNTEAFF	TGTGCCAGTAGTCCCCCCCCGACATTCCTGAACACTGAAGCTTTCTTT
NA	TRBV7-5	once	TRBJ2-7	CVRSFIAGSYEQYF	TGTGTCAGAAGCTTCATTGCGGGATCCTACGAGCAGTACTTC
NA	TRBV11-2	NA	TRBJ2-1	CASSLGWFANEQFF	TGTGCCAGCAGCTTAGGTTGGTTCGCAAATGAGCAGTTCTTC
NA	TRBV9	NA	TRBJ2-2	CASSVGRTGELFF	TGTGCCAGCAGCGTAGGGAGGACCGGGGAGCTGTTTTTT